This TCR beta chain is from a study of blood T cell repertoires in COVID-19. Turning to the study itself: PBMCs, B-cell-depleted T cells, or T cells provided the cDNA or gDNA that made up the material.

Living in under 30 US areas, the participants were between roughly 18 and 90 years of age. Which cohort a participant joined came from the clinical history participants gave. The ends were cut back, 7 bases at V and 10 bases at J, with 14 bases in the middle. Germline V CDR1 and CDR2: MNHNS, SASEGT. This CDR3 is built from 13 residues. In the original analysis: For nucleated cells, counts were estimated from reference gene primer amplification. Assay: immunoSEQ multiplex PCR; the TCRdb copy retains only in-frame clones and omits some. That table gives V, J and clone size, and the DNA gave D and trimming. The data contain roughly 190,000 clones, approximately 82% of them singletons.

This receptor was taken from an older woman with acute COVID-19. The sample taken for sequencing was PBMCs or T cells enriched from blood (not recorded which). This chain connects TRBV6-1 to TRBJ1-6; D is ambiguous. As DNA, the CDR3 is TGTGCCAGCATCCGCCCTCGGGAATCACCCCTCCACTTT. It encodes CASIRPRESPLHF.